A single sample is the source of the 22 T cell receptor beta chains below, sequenced in a study of blood T cell repertoires in COVID-19. Repertoires were generated with immunoSEQ multiplex PCR, while TCRdb's copy carries only in-frame clones and drops some. The sample lists approximately 390,000 clones, 87% occurring once. The specimen was PBMCs or T cells enriched from blood (not recorded which). The receptors shown here come from a woman aged 45-65 years who had recovered from COVID-19.

This chain connects TRBV3-1 (or the pseudogene TRBV3-2) to TRBJ2-3; 12 bases align to TRBD2. Germline trimming cut 4 bases from V and 8 bases from J; bases unmatched to any gene: 13. The germline CDR1 and CDR2 sequences are LGHDT and YNNKEL (reference sequence). This CDR3 has 17 amino acids. CDR3 sequence reads: CASSPRTSGDVGGTQYF. Written as DNA, the CDR3 is TGTGCCAGCAGCCCCAGGACTAGCGGGGACGTAGGGGGTACGCAGTATTTT.

The gene calls are TRBV5-1 and TRBJ1-5; 7 positions match TRBD1. CDR3 length equals 15 residues. The V gene end was trimmed by 0 bases and the J gene end by 7 bases; junction bases not matched to a gene: 7. The germline V gene encodes CDR1 SGHRS and CDR2 YFSETQ. CDR3 residues: CASSLDGQDEQPQHF. CDR3 sequence (DNA): TGCGCCAGCAGCTTGGATGGACAGGATGAACAGCCCCAGCATTTT.

This clone was seen only a few times. The V and J genes are TRBV5-1 and TRBJ1-4; D is possibly TRBD1 (5 bases). Germline CDR1 and CDR2: SGHRS and YFSETQ. The CDR3 spans 15 residues. Trimming stripped 2 bases from V and 8 bases from J, with 16 bases between. CDR3 sequence (DNA): TGCGCCAGCAGCTTTGCAGGGATAATGGGAGAAAAACTGTTTTTT. It translates to CASSFAGIMGEKLFF.

The V gene is TRBV12-3 or TRBV12-4, the J gene TRBJ2-7; possible D gene TRBD1, 5 bases. The V end lost 5 bases, the J end lost 2 bases, and 10 bases lay between the germline ends. This CDR3 contains 13 residues. The CDR3 protein is CASSLGHAYEQYF. The CDR3 DNA is TGTGCCAGCAGTCTTGGACACGCCTACGAGCAGTACTTC.

The J gene is TRBJ2-7, the V gene TRBV13, with 8 bases matching TRBD1. CDR1 is PRHDT, CDR2 FYEKMQ, per germline (reference sequence). The CDR3 loop spans 14 amino acids. V dropped 5 bases and J dropped 4; count of bases not matched to a gene: 7. CDR3 region: CASSPGTGEYEQYF. The DNA of the CDR3 is TGTGCCAGCAGCCCGGGGACAGGTGAATACGAGCAGTACTTC. Together with reference TRBV13 and TRBJ2-7, the CDR3 gives the full variable domain: AAGVIQSPRHLIKEKRETATLKCYPIPRHDTVYWYQQGPGQDPQFLISFYEKMQSDKGSIPDRFSAQQFSDYHSELNMSSLELGDSALYFCASSPGTGEYEQYFGPGTRLTVT.

V usage is TRBV4-1 and J usage is TRBJ2-5, with TRBD2 matching over 13 bases. The CDR3 has 16 amino acids. After removal of 3 bases from V and 10 bases from J, the junction contained 11 bases not matched to a gene. Germline CDR1 and CDR2: MGHRA and YSYEKL. The CDR3 nucleotides are TGCGCCAGCAGCCAGCTGACTAGCGGGGGGCCTTTTGACCAGTACTTC. Protein product: CASSQLTSGGPFDQYF.

This clone was observed a handful of times. J is TRBJ2-2 and V is TRBV5-1, with D possibly being TRBD2 (6 bases). In germline, CDR1 is SGHRS, CDR2 YFSETQ. The CDR3 runs 15 residues. With 1 base removed from V and 4 bases from J, the gap between germline ends came to 11 bases. Here the CDR3 reads CASSLQRARTGELFF. CDR3 nucleotide sequence: TGCGCCAGCAGCTTGCAGCGGGCCCGCACCGGGGAGCTGTTTTTT.

This clone was counted a few times. V is TRBV2 and J is TRBJ2-1; D is undetermined. Germline CDR1 is SNHLY and CDR2 is FYNNEI. V lost 7 bases and J 4 bases, leaving 5 bases between the germline ends. The CDR3 is 11 amino acids. CDR3 in DNA: TGTGCCAGCACAGGTTACAATGAGCAGTTCTTC. This encodes CASTGYNEQFF.

V is TRBV2 and J is TRBJ2-1, with D tentatively TRBD2 (6 bases). The CDR3 consists of 15 residues. The V end was cut by 7 bases, the J end by 2 bases, with 15 bases between. CDR1 and CDR2 (germline): SNHLY, FYNNEI. The CDR3 nucleotides read TGTGCCAGCATAAAGGAGGGTTTCCCCTACAATGAGCAGTTCTTC. This encodes CASIKEGFPYNEQFF.

The chain has TRBV7-9 and TRBJ1-5, with a possible D match to TRBD1 (6 bases). This CDR3 has 16 amino acids. V lost 5 bases, J lost 0 bases, and 14 bases lay in between. Germline V gives CDR1 SEHNR, CDR2 FQNEAQ (reference sequence). CDR3 sequence: CASSLRQVPSNQPQHF. The CDR3 region has the DNA TGTGCCAGCAGCCTTAGACAGGTCCCTAGCAATCAGCCCCAGCATTTT.

This rearrangement joins TRBV7-9 to TRBJ1-6; the D gene is possibly TRBD1 (5 bases). The CDR3 runs to 15 residues. Germline V gives CDR1 SEHNR, CDR2 FQNEAQ (reference sequence). Deletions cut 5 bases from V and 6 bases from J, with 14 bases between. CDR3 in amino acids: CASSPGGGLNSPLHF. CDR3 in DNA: TGTGCCAGCAGCCCCGGGGGAGGACTTAATTCACCCCTCCACTTT.

The chain has TRBV27 and TRBJ2-5; possibly TRBD1 for D (6 bases). Germline V CDR1 and CDR2: MNHEY, SMNVEV (reference sequence). This CDR3 has 13 residues. V was pared by 0 bases and J by 4 bases, with 6 bases between. Written as DNA, the CDR3 is TGTGCCAGCAGTTTATCCAGGGGAGAGACCCAGTACTTC. Encoded protein: CASSLSRGETQYF.

CDR3 in amino acids: CASRVTQAGNYEQYF. The CDR3 DNA is TGTGCCAGCAGGGTAACTCAAGCAGGGAACTACGAGCAGTACTTC. This rearrangement joins TRBV2 to TRBJ2-7; possibly TRBD1 for D (5 bases). The V end lost 6 bases, the J end lost 3 bases, and 18 bases lay between the germline ends. CDR1 is SNHLY, CDR2 FYNNEI, per germline. This CDR3 comprises 15 residues.

J is TRBJ2-1 and V is TRBV4-1, with D tentatively TRBD2 (6 bases). The germline CDR1 and CDR2 sequences are MGHRA and YSYEKL. The CDR3 runs to 15 residues. V dropped 0 bases and J dropped 6 bases, with 12 bases sitting between them. CDR3: CASSQDLGGGNEQFF. The CDR3 DNA follows: TGCGCCAGCAGCCAAGATCTCGGGGGTGGCAATGAGCAGTTCTTC.

V usage is TRBV7-2 and J usage is TRBJ2-7; 8 nucleotides line up with TRBD2. V shed 8 bases, J shed 5 bases, and the junction held 11 bases outside the gene matches. From germline, CDR1 is SGHTA and CDR2 FQGNSA. This CDR3 comprises 14 residues. The CDR3 DNA reads as TGTGCCAGCCTTGGACCGGGACTAGTTCACGAGCAGTACTTC. It translates to CASLGPGLVHEQYF.

J is TRBJ1-2 and V is TRBV7-9; D gene ambiguous. The germline V gene has CDR1 SEHNR and CDR2 FQNEAQ (reference sequence). This CDR3 contains 15 residues. Trimming shortened V by 5 bases and J by 4 bases, and 17 bases separated the two germline ends. In DNA form, the CDR3 reads TGTGCCAGCAGCGCGGGATCCCCATCGGCCTATGGCTACACCTTC. It translates to CASSAGSPSAYGYTF.

The gene calls are TRBV6-4 and TRBJ1-3; D gene ambiguous. CDR3 length: 15 residues. V was cut by 4 bases and J by 1 base, with 11 bases left in between. Germline V gene sequence: CDR1 MRHNA, CDR2 SNTAGT. The CDR3 bases are TGTGCCAGCAGTGCCCTTTTTCGTTCTGGAAACACCATATATTTT. Translated, it gives CASSALFRSGNTIYF.

The genes are TRBV6-5 and TRBJ2-7; 8 bases are a match to TRBD1. The germline CDR1 and CDR2 sequences are MNHEY and SVGAGI. The CDR3 consists of 15 residues. The V segment lost 4 bases and the J segment 1 base; nucleotides outside the gene matches: 6. Here the CDR3 reads CASSSAGTGSYEQYF. The DNA for the CDR3 is TGTGCCAGCAGTTCAGCCGGGACAGGATCCTACGAGCAGTACTTC.

The gene calls are TRBV18 and TRBJ1-6; D unresolved. The CDR3 consists of 13 residues. CDR1 is KGHSH and CDR2 is LQKENI in the germline V gene. V lost 3 bases and J 10 bases, leaving 10 bases between the germline ends. CDR3 nucleotides: TGTGCCAGCTCACCGCAGGCTGACTCACCCCTCCACTTT. Its translation is CASSPQADSPLHF. The variable domain in full, with the rest retrieved from reference TRBV18 and TRBJ1-6, is NAGVMQNPRHLVRRRGQEARLRCSPMKGHSHVYWYRQLPEEGLKFMVYLQKENIIDESGMPKERFSAEFPKEGPSILRIQQVVRGDSAAYFCASSPQADSPLHFGNGTRLTVT.

Points on this clone: The same CDR3 arises from other DNA sequences in this sample as well. The chain couples TRBV29-1 to TRBJ1-1, with D possibly TRBD1 on 5 matching bases. The CDR3 has 11 amino acids. Germline V CDR1 and CDR2: SQVTM, ANQGSEA. Trimming removed 3 bases at V and 5 bases at J, with 7 bases between. CDR3 DNA: TGCAGCGTTGACGGGGGGACTGAAGCTTTCTTT. Translated: CSVDGGTEAFF.

This chain joins TRBV7-2 and TRBJ2-7; no firm D call. V was shortened by 0 bases and J by 7 bases, with 10 bases between the two germline ends. The CDR3 covers 13 residues. Germline CDR1 SGHTA, CDR2 FQGNSA. CDR3 coding DNA: TGTGCCAGCAGCTTAGCAGCCAGAGGAGAGCAGTACTTC. Protein sequence: CASSLAARGEQYF.

This clone appeared a single time. The chain has TRBV6-1 and TRBJ1-1, with D possibly being TRBD1 (6 bases). This CDR3 contains 13 residues. Germline-derived CDR1 and CDR2 are MNHNS and SASEGT. With 3 bases removed from V and 6 bases from J, the gap between germline ends came to 11 bases. The CDR3 loop reads CASSEDHRAEAFF. The CDR3 DNA reads as TGTGCCAGCAGTGAGGATCACAGGGCTGAAGCTTTCTTT.